This is a list of T cell receptor beta chains from one sample in a study of shared clonotypes between healthy human individuals. The assay was immunoSEQ multiplex PCR, and TCRdb's table has in-frame clones only and misses some. Here the sample spans some 2,100,000 clones, around 93% being singletons. Sequencing was performed on naive CD8+ T cells from PBMCs. The source is a man between 18 and 35 years old in good health. Some clones in this sample may be carry-over from other donors' samples. CDR3s include the opening cysteine and the closing phenylalanine or tryptophan. The order of the fields is J gene, V gene, CDR3 protein.

J gene: TRBJ2-5; V gene: TRBV7-9; CDR3 protein: CASSPGQGHQETQYF
J gene: TRBJ2-2; V gene: TRBV28; CDR3 protein: CASSFFVGSVGELFF
J gene: TRBJ2-2; V gene: TRBV7-9; CDR3 protein: CASSQTHGELFF
J gene: TRBJ2-1; V gene: TRBV27; CDR3 protein: CASRQNQLAGSYNEQFF
J gene: TRBJ1-5; V gene: TRBV6-5; CDR3 protein: CASRPDSNQPQHF
J gene: TRBJ2-1; V gene: TRBV7-8; CDR3 protein: CASSLWVGGGGNEQFF
J gene: TRBJ1-2; V gene: TRBV6-5; CDR3 protein: CASSYSTARYGYTF
J gene: TRBJ2-1; V gene: TRBV19; CDR3 protein: CATAKNVGYNEQFF
J gene: TRBJ2-6; V gene: TRBV19; CDR3 protein: CATSPSGRSSGANVLTF
J gene: TRBJ1-2; V gene: TRBV7-9; CDR3 protein: CASSLDDRDRGYANYGYTF
J gene: TRBJ1-5; V gene: TRBV6-1; CDR3 protein: CASSAPRDSNQPQHF
J gene: TRBJ2-7; V gene: TRBV28; CDR3 protein: CASSFRGQPFTYEQYF
J gene: TRBJ2-5; V gene: TRBV5-6; CDR3 protein: CASSLEGTPKRETQYF
J gene: TRBJ2-3; V gene: TRBV27; CDR3 protein: CASSFNSWRGRRTDTQYF
J gene: TRBJ2-7; V gene: TRBV19; CDR3 protein: CASSIGTGFEQYF
J gene: TRBJ2-2; V gene: TRBV2; CDR3 protein: CASTVERRANTGELFF
J gene: TRBJ2-2; V gene: TRBV7-6; CDR3 protein: CASSLGQGWNTGELFF